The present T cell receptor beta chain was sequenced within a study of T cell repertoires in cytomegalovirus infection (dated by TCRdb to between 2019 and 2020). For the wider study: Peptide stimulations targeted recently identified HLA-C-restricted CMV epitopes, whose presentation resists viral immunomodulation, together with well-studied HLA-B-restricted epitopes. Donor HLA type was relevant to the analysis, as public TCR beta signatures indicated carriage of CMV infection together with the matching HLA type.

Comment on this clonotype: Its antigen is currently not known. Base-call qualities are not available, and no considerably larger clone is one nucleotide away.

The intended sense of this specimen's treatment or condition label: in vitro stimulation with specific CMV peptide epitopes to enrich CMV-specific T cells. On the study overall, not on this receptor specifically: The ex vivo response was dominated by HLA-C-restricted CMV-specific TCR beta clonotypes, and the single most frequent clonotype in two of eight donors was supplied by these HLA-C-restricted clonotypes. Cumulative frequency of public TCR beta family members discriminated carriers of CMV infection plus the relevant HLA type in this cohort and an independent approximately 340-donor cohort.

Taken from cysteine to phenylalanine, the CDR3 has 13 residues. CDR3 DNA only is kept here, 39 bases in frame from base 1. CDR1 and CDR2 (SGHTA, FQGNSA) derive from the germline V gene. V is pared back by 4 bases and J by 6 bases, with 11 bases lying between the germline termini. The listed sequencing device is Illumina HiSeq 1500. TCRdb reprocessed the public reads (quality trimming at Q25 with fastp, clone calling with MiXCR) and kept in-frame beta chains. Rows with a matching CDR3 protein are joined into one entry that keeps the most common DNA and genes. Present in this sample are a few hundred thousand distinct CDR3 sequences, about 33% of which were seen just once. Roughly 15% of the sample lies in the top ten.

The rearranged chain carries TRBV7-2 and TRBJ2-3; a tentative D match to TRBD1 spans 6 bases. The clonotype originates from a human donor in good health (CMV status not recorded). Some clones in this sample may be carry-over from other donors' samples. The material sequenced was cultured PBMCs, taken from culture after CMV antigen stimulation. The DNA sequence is TGTGCCAGCAGCTGGCAAAGGGGGGATACGCAGTATTTT. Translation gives CASSWQRGDTQYF.